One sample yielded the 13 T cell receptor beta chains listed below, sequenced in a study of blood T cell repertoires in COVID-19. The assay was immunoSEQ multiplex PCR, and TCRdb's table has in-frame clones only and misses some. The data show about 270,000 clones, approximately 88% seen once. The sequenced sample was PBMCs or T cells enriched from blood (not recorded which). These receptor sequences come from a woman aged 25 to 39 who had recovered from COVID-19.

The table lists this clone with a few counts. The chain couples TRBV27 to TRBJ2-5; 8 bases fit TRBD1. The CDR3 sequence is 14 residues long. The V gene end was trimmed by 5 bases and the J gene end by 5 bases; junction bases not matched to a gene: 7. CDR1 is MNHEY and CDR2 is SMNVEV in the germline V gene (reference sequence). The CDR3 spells CASSTGGLRETQYF. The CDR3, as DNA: TGTGCCAGCAGTACAGGGGGTCTCAGGGAGACCCAGTACTTC.

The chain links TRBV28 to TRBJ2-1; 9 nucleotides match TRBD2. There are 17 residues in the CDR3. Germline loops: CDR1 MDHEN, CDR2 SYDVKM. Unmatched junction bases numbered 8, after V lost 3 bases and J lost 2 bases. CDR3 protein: CASSLVWTSVAYNEQFF. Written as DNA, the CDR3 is TGTGCCAGCAGTTTGGTGTGGACTAGCGTTGCCTACAATGAGCAGTTCTTC. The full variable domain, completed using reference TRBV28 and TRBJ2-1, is DVKVTQSSRYLVKRTGEKVFLECVQDMDHENMFWYRQDPGLGLRLIYFSYDVKMKEKGDIPEGYSVSREKKERFSLILESASTNQTSMYLCASSLVWTSVAYNEQFFGPGTRLTVL.

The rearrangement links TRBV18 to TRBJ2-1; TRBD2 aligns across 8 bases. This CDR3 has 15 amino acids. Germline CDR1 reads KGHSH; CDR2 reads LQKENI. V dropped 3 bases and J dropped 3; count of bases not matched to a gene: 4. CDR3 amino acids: CASSPLTSVYNEQFF. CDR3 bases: TGTGCCAGCTCACCCCTGACTAGCGTCTACAATGAGCAGTTCTTC.

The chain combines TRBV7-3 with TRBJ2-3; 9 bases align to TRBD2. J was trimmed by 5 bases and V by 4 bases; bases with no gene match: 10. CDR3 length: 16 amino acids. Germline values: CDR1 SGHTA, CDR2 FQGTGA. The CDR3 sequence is CASSSRGLALEDTQYF. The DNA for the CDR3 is TGTGCCAGCAGCTCCCGAGGACTAGCGCTGGAAGATACGCAGTATTTT.

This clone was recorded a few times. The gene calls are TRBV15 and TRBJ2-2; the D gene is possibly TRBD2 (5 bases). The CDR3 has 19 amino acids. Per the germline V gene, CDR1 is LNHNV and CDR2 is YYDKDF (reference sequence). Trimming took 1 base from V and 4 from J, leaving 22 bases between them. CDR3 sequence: CATSRVYGVRESPTGELFF. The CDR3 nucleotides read TGTGCCACCAGCAGAGTATACGGGGTGAGGGAAAGCCCCACCGGGGAGCTGTTTTTT.

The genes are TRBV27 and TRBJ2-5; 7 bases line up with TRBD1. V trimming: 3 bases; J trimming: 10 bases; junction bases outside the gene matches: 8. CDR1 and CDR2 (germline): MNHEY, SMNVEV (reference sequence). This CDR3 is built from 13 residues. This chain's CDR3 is CASSFDRADVQYF. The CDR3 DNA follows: TGTGCCAGCAGTTTTGACAGGGCCGATGTCCAGTACTTC.

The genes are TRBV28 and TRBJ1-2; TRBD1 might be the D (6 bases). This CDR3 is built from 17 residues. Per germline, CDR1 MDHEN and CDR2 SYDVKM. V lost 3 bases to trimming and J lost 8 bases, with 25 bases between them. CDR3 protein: CASSLLGARGEVEGYTF. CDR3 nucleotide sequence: TGTGCCAGCAGTTTGTTGGGGGCGAGGGGTGAGGTAGAAGGCTACACCTTC.

The DNA of the CDR3 is TGTGCCAGCGAAAATCAGACTAGCCATACGCAGTATTTT. It codes for CASENQTSHTQYF. V is TRBV5-4 and J is TRBJ2-3; 7 bases are a match to TRBD2. Looked up from germline, CDR1 is SGHNT and CDR2 is YYREEE (reference sequence). The V and J ends lost 7 bases and 7 bases, in that order; junction bases with no gene match: 9. This CDR3 has 13 residues.

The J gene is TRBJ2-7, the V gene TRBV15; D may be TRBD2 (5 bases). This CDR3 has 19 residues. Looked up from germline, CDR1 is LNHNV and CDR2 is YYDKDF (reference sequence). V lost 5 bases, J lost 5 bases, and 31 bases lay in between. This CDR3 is CATSGPTRGGPIPDHEQYF. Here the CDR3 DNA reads TGTGCCACCAGCGGGCCCACTCGAGGAGGACCGATACCGGACCACGAGCAGTACTTC.

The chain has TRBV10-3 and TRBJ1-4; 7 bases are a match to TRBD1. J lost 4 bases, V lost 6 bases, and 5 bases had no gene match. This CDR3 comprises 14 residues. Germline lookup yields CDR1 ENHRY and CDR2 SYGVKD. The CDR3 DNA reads TGTGCCATCAGGCGGACAGGCCGTAATGAAAAACTGTTTTTT. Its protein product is CAIRRTGRNEKLFF.

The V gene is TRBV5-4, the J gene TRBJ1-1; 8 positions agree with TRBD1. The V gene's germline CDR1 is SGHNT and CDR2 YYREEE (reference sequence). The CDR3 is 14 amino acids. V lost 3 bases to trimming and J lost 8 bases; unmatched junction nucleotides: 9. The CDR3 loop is CASSSNLGQGEAFF. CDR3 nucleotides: TGTGCCAGCAGCTCTAACCTCGGACAGGGAGAAGCTTTCTTT.

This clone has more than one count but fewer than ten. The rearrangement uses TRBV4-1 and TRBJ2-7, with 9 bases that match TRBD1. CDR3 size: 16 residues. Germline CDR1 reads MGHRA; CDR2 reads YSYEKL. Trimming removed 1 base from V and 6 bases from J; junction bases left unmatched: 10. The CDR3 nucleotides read TGCGCCAGCAGCCAAGTTACAGGGGGCCCCCCACGCGAGCAGTACTTC. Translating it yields CASSQVTGGPPREQYF.

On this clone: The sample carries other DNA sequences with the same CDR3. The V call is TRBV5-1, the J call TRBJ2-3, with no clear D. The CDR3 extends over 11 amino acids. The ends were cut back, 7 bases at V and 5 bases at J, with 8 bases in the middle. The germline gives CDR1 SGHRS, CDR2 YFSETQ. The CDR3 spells CASSELDTQYF. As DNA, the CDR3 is TGCGCCAGCTCCGAGTTAGATACGCAGTATTTT.